Following are 21 T cell receptor beta chains from one sample sequenced in a study of cytomegalovirus exposure and HLA in healthy donors. Both 60 Vbeta primers and 13 Jbeta primers went into the PCR. Assay: immunoSEQ multiplex PCR; the TCRdb copy retains only in-frame clones and omits some. The sample lists roughly 200,000 clones, over 65% occurring once. The sample was PBMCs. The receptors shown here come from a young man in good health and CMV-seronegative.

V usage is TRBV6-6 and J usage is TRBJ1-2; TRBD1 is a possible D gene (6 bases). The V gene's germline CDR1 is MNHNY and CDR2 SVGAGI (reference sequence). The CDR3 is made up of 14 amino acids. V dropped 6 bases and J dropped 3 bases, with 14 bases sitting between them. The CDR3 is CASSPGQGYYGYTF. Here the CDR3 DNA reads TGTGCCAGCAGCCCGGGGCAGGGGTACTATGGCTACACCTTC.

The chain carries TRBV4-1 and TRBJ1-5; perhaps TRBD1 as D (5 bases). Per the germline V gene, CDR1 is MGHRA and CDR2 is YSYEKL. There are 15 residues in the CDR3. V gave up 0 bases and J gave up 7 bases, with 13 bases separating them. CDR3 coding DNA: TGCGCCAGCAGCCAAGATACGGGGGTTGGACAGCCCCAGCATTTT. Its protein product is CASSQDTGVGQPQHF.

This chain links TRBV6-6 with TRBJ1-2; TRBD1 is a possible D gene (6 bases). Trimming stripped 8 bases from V and 3 bases from J, with 19 bases between. This CDR3 spans 15 amino acids. The germline V gene has CDR1 MNHNY and CDR2 SVGAGI (reference sequence). CDR3 residues: CASDTGYSSYYGYTF. For the CDR3, the DNA is TGTGCCAGCGATACAGGGTATTCATCCTACTATGGCTACACCTTC.

This clone was picked up one time. The V call is TRBV18, the J call TRBJ1-5; D is ambiguous. The CDR3 length is 14 residues. Germline CDR1 and CDR2: KGHSH and LQKENI. V lost 0 bases to trimming and J lost 7 bases, with 10 bases between them. The CDR3 coding sequence is TGTGCCAGCTCACCACCCCCGGGGAACCAGCCCCAGCATTTT. Translated: CASSPPPGNQPQHF.

This chain connects TRBV30 to TRBJ2-7; the match to TRBD1 covers 9 bases. V was clipped by 5 bases and J by 3 bases; unmatched bases: 8. In germline, CDR1 is GTSNPN, CDR2 SVGIG (reference sequence). This CDR3 spans 14 amino acids. The CDR3 DNA sequence: TGTGCCTGGGGACCCTTGACAGGGGGCTACGAGCAGTACTTC. Protein sequence: CAWGPLTGGYEQYF. The whole variable domain, remainder taken from reference TRBV30 and TRBJ2-7, is SQTIHQWPATLVQPVGSPLSLECTVEGTSNPNLYWYRQAAGRGLQLLFYSVGIGQISSEVPQNLSASRPQDRQFILSSKKLLLSDSGFYLCAWGPLTGGYEQYFGPGTRLTVT.

CDR3 sequence (DNA): TGTGCCAGCTCACCACGACTAGCTGACTCCTACGAGCAGTACTTC. This translates into CASSPRLADSYEQYF. V and J are TRBV18 and TRBJ2-7; 7 bases agree with TRBD2. V shed 1 base and J 0 bases; nucleotides not matched to a gene: 3. Germline V CDR1 and CDR2: KGHSH, LQKENI. The length of the CDR3 is 15 residues.

The chain uses TRBV5-1 and TRBJ2-7; 8 bases are shared with TRBD2. This CDR3 is 15 amino acids long. V gave up 1 base and J gave up 1 base; unmatched junction bases: 4. CDR1 and CDR2 (germline): SGHRS, YFSETQ. The CDR3 is CASSLFSGESYEQYF. For the CDR3, the DNA is TGCGCCAGCAGCTTGTTTAGCGGGGAGTCCTACGAGCAGTACTTC.

The CDR3 DNA follows: TGCAGCGTCGGTCTCAAACCAGATACGCAGTATTTT. It encodes CSVGLKPDTQYF. The rearrangement links TRBV29-1 to TRBJ2-3; D call uncertain. With 6 bases removed from V and 4 bases from J, the gap between germline ends came to 11 bases. The CDR3 extends over 12 amino acids. Per the germline V gene, CDR1 is SQVTM and CDR2 is ANQGSEA.

This chain connects TRBV7-2 to TRBJ2-5; D possibly corresponds to TRBD1 (6 bases). Germline V gene data show CDR1 as SGHTA and CDR2 as FQGNSA. The CDR3 sequence is 16 residues long. The germline V and J ends were trimmed by 4 bases and 1 base, with 16 bases remaining between them. The CDR3 DNA reads TGTGCCAGCAGCTACCGACAGGCCCAGCGCCAAGAGACCCAGTACTTC. It yields the protein CASSYRQAQRQETQYF.

The gene calls are TRBV12-5 and TRBJ1-5; 8 bases are shared with TRBD1. The germline V gene has CDR1 LGHNT and CDR2 FRNRAP. The CDR3 length is 15 residues. Unmatched junction bases numbered 9, after V lost 6 bases and J lost 5 bases. The CDR3 DNA follows: TGTGCTAGTGGCACAGGGGGTATTAGGGATCAGCCCCAGCATTTT. The encoded protein is CASGTGGIRDQPQHF.

The chain carries TRBV6-5 and TRBJ2-7, with D perhaps matching TRBD2 (5 bases). Germline V CDR1 and CDR2: MNHEY, SVGAGI. V lost 0 bases and J 0 bases, leaving 9 bases between the germline ends. There are 15 residues in the CDR3. CDR3 residues: CASSYSSGGSYEQYF. In nucleotides, the CDR3 is TGTGCCAGCAGTTACTCGTCCGGAGGCTCCTACGAGCAGTACTTC.

This clone was seen once. The chain carries TRBV30 and TRBJ2-7, with a weak D call TRBD1 (5 bases). The CDR3 loop spans 14 amino acids. V was cut by 0 bases and J by 0 bases, with 9 bases left in between. Germline lookup yields CDR1 GTSNPN and CDR2 SVGIG (reference sequence). The DNA for the CDR3 is TGTGCCTGGAGTGTAACAGGTTCCTCCTACGAGCAGTACTTC. Translating it yields CAWSVTGSSYEQYF.

The J gene is TRBJ1-1, the V gene TRBV6-1; D uncertain. The CDR3 totals 11 residues. Trimming stripped 4 bases from V and 11 bases from J, with 11 bases between. Germline CDR1 and CDR2: MNHNS and SASEGT. Written as DNA, the CDR3 is TGTGCCAGCAGTGGTTACCGCGAGGCTTTCTTT. Protein product: CASSGYREAFF.

V is TRBV12-5 and J is TRBJ2-2; D gene unclear. The CDR3 has 13 amino acids. Trimming removed 2 bases from V and 3 bases from J, with 4 bases in between. Germline CDR1 LGHNT, CDR2 FRNRAP. The CDR3 DNA follows: TGTGCTAGTGGTTTGTCTCACACCGGGGAGCTGTTTTTT. Its translation: CASGLSHTGELFF.

The V call is TRBV19, the J call TRBJ1-2; the D gene is possibly TRBD1 (6 bases). The length of the CDR3 is 14 residues. V lost 4 bases and J lost 4, with 13 bases in between. CDR1 and CDR2 from the germline V gene are LNHDA and SQIVND (reference sequence). The DNA of the CDR3 is TGTGCCAGTAGTAACCGGGACACACGCTATGGCTACACCTTC. Translated, it gives CASSNRDTRYGYTF.

The CDR3 spells CASSGGYSNQPQHF. CDR3 nucleotide sequence: TGTGCCAGCAGTGGAGGGTATAGCAATCAGCCCCAGCATTTT. The chain joins TRBV11-2 to TRBJ1-5; D is ambiguous. Germline assignment: CDR1 SGHAT and CDR2 FQNNGV. V was pared by 6 bases and J by 0 bases, with 9 bases between. CDR3 length: 14 residues.

The gene calls are TRBV2 and TRBJ1-2; 7 positions match TRBD1. V gave up 3 bases and J gave up 7 bases; unmatched junction bases: 5. The CDR3 contains 13 residues. Germline V CDR1 and CDR2: SNHLY, FYNNEI. The CDR3 DNA sequence: TGTGCCAGCAGTGAGAGAGGGGGCCCTGGCTACACCTTC. It codes for CASSERGGPGYTF.

As regards this clone: Other DNA sequences from this sample encode an identical CDR3 as well. J is TRBJ1-5 and V is TRBV30; 9 nucleotides line up with TRBD1. The V gene end was trimmed by 3 bases and the J gene end by 0 bases; junction bases not matched to a gene: 12. There are 18 residues in the CDR3. Germline V gene sequence: CDR1 GTSNPN, CDR2 SVGIG (reference sequence). The DNA for the CDR3 is TGTGCCTGGAGAGCCGACAGGGGGTTGGGATATAGCAATCAGCCCCAGCATTTT. Amino acid sequence: CAWRADRGLGYSNQPQHF.

The chain carries TRBV11-3 and TRBJ2-1, with 14 bases lining up with TRBD2. Germline lookup yields CDR1 SGHNT and CDR2 YENEEA. The CDR3 runs to 17 residues. V was clipped by 4 bases and J by 6 bases; unmatched bases: 8. The CDR3 DNA sequence: TGTGCCAGCAGCTCGGGACTAGCGGGAGCAATCCCCAATGAGCAGTTCTTC. Its translation: CASSSGLAGAIPNEQFF. The variable domain in full, with the rest retrieved from reference TRBV11-3 and TRBJ2-1, is EAGVVQSPRYKIIEKKQPVAFWCNPISGHNTLYWYLQNLGQGPELLIRYENEEAVDDSQLPKDRFSAERLKGVDSTLKIQPAELGDSAVYLCASSSGLAGAIPNEQFFGPGTRLTVL.

The genes are TRBV28 and TRBJ2-1; 10 bases align to TRBD2. This CDR3 has 17 amino acids. The germline V gene encodes CDR1 MDHEN and CDR2 SYDVKM. Trimming took 2 bases from V and 2 from J; bases not matched to a gene: 6. The CDR3 reads CASSLLAGDHTYNEQFF. The CDR3 DNA sequence: TGTGCCAGCAGTTTACTAGCGGGAGACCACACCTACAATGAGCAGTTCTTC.

The V call is TRBV5-1, the J call TRBJ2-7, with 8 positions matching TRBD1. The germline V gene has CDR1 SGHRS and CDR2 YFSETQ. The length of the CDR3 is 17 residues. The V segment lost 5 bases and the J segment 6 bases; nucleotides outside the gene matches: 19. CDR3 nucleotide sequence: TGCGCCAGCAGATATCACCTTCAGGGGGCTACTTACAGCGAGCAGTACTTC. Translation gives CASRYHLQGATYSEQYF.